This T cell receptor (beta chain) derives from a study of shared clonotypes between healthy human individuals (dated by TCRdb to 2019 to 2021). Describing the broader study: Two women and a few men aged 18 to 49 years were included in the cohort. Per donor, leukapheresis produced somewhere between about 0.94 and 8.9 billion PBMCs. Blood TCR repertoires of a handful of healthy adults were deeply sequenced to estimate repertoire size and the extent of clonotype sharing between individuals. To increase sequencing depth and limit assay-specific biases, TCR repertoire library preparation and sequencing were carried out by different laboratories using diverse techniques. Paper-wide results and their limitations: Sampling was restricted to blood, and TCR repertoires in tissues likely differ from the TCR repertoires found in blood. Because the study included only a small number of donors, the genetic and exposure-history diversity represented was limited. Pairwise subsampling led to the expectation that sequencing depth would affect the degree of clonotype sharing among donors.

Donors were healthy HIV-negative adults with no recently reported acute infections or vaccinations. All donors were Caucasian adults living in Nashville, Tennessee, USA. For unsorted samples, 100 million or so PBMCs were counted, and genomic DNA was extracted using the QIAamp DNA Blood Mini kit. Blood was collected by leukapheresis, and PBMCs were isolated by Ficoll-Histopaque density gradient centrifugation and then cryopreserved in liquid nitrogen vapor phase. A word on this clone: The clone's antigen remains unknown. Base qualities are missing; no much larger clone stands one base away.

The V end loses 4 bases and the J end loses 3 bases, and a stretch of 10 bases separates them. The germline V gene sets CDR1 to LGHNA and CDR2 to YSLEER. Reading from cysteine to phenylalanine, the CDR3 counts 14 amino acids. Only the CDR3 region is kept as DNA, spanning 42 bases read in frame from base 1. Using the deep immunoSEQ assay, multiplex PCR amplified TCR CDR3 regions from genomic DNA. For each cell subset, the extracted genomic DNA was distributed evenly across all wells of several immunoSEQ 96-well plates, and each plate served as one replicate. For unsorted PBMC, each replicate PCR was loaded with 300 ng genomic DNA, equivalent to roughly 31,000 T cell genomes. Ten immunoSEQ deep assay plates were used to sequence unsorted PBMC genomic DNA. Purified libraries were quantified with a Qubit 3.0 fluorometer, sized on a Bioanalyzer 2100, and re-quantified with the KAPA Library Quantification kit. Every immunoSEQ 96-well plate was sequenced on a dedicated single-read 150-cycle Illumina NextSeq 550 flow cell. The published analysis was carried out like this. The immunoSEQ output contained only junctional sequences without quality scores, so filtering could not match that applied to full-length reads. To assign V/J genes and CDR3, sequences were annotated using PyIR, a Python wrapper for IgBLAST v1.9, with IMGT germline references. Reads were filtered out if the reads had weak V/J assignments (E-value above 1e-6), no CDR3, stop codons, out-of-frame junctions, or ambiguous translated residues. V3J clonotypes were defined as sequences sharing an identical inferred V gene, J gene, and CDR3 amino acid sequence. The percentage overlap between two repertoires was calculated by dividing the number of shared unique clonotypes by the size of the smaller repertoire. RTK rarefaction, the Chao1 estimator, and Recon v2.1 estimates of unobserved clonotypes were used to assess repertoire richness. The clones in this table, taken by TCRdb from immuneACCESS, are in-frame only. Not every clone is retained; where verified, under half of the shortfall comes from an unresolved V gene, and the cause of the rest is unknown. V and J calls and clone size come straight from that table; D and trimming were deduced from the DNA. Within this sample are 400,000 to 500,000 clones, with 79% of them counted one time only. Around 12% of the sample rests with the top ten.

This clonotype was sampled from a woman aged 40 to 50 in good health. Some clones in this sample may be carry-over from other donors' samples. The sequencing input was PBMCs. In this chain, TRBV4-3 is recombined with TRBJ2-1; 5 matching bases give a weak D call of TRBD2. The CDR3 region reads CASSRTVHYNEQFF. The base sequence is TGCGCCAGCAGCCGGACTGTCCACTACAATGAGCAGTTCTTC.